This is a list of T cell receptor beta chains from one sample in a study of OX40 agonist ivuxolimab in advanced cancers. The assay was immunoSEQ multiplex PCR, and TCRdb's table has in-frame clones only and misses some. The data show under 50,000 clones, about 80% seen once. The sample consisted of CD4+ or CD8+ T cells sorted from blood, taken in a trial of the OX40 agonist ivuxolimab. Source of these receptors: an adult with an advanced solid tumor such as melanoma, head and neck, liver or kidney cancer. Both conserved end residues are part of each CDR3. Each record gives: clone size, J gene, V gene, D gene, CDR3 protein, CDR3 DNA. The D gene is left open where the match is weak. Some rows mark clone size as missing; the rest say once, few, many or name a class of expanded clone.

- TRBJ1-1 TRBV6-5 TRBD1 CASSYATGGTEAFF TGTGCCAGCAGTTACGCCACAGGGGGCACTGAAGCTTTCTTT
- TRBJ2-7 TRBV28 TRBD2 CASSFLRGGSGEQYF TGTGCCAGCAGTTTCCTTCGGGGGGGCTCAGGCGAGCAGTACTTC
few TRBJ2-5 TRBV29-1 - CSVRDVGTQYF TGCAGCGTTAGGGACGTAGGGACCCAGTACTTC
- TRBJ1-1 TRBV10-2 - CASSRGEATEAFF TGCGCCAGCAGTCGGGGGGAAGCCACTGAAGCTTTCTTT
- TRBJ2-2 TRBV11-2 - CASSLDHWSGELFF TGTGCCAGCAGCTTAGATCACTGGTCCGGGGAGCTGTTTTTT
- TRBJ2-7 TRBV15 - CATSREIVTNEQYF TGTGCCACCAGCAGAGAGATAGTAACCAACGAGCAGTACTTC
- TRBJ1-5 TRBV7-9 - CASTEGTNSNQPQHF TGTGCCAGCACAGAGGGGACGAATAGCAATCAGCCCCAGCATTTT
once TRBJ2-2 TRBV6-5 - CASSQERANTGELFF TGTGCCAGCAGTCAAGAGCGGGCGAACACCGGGGAGCTGTTTTTT
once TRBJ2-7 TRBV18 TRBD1 CASSPVPGQGTYEQYF TGTGCCAGCTCACCGGTTCCGGGACAGGGAACCTACGAGCAGTACTTC
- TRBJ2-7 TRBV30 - CAYGEPDYEQYF TGTGCCTACGGCGAGCCGGACTACGAGCAGTACTTC
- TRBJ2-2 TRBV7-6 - CASSLVLSGELFF TGTGCCAGCAGCTTAGTCCTCTCCGGGGAGCTGTTTTTT
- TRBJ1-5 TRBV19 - CASRQGRNQPQHF TGTGCCAGTCGTCAGGGGAGGAATCAGCCCCAGCATTTT
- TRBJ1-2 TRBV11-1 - CASSSRGAYNYGYTF TGTGCCAGCAGCTCCCGAGGAGCTTACAACTATGGCTACACCTTC
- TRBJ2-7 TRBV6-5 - CASSYFPGEQYF TGTGCCAGCAGTTACTTTCCTGGGGAGCAGTACTTC
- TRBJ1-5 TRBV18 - CASSPGGYQPQHF TGTGCCAGCTCACCTGGGGGATATCAGCCCCAGCATTTT
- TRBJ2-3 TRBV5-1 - CASSFSQGGNTDTQYF TGCGCCAGCAGCTTCTCACAGGGTGGGAACACAGATACGCAGTATTTT
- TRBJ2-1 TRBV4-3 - CASNQDGEQFF TGCGCCAGCAACCAGGATGGTGAGCAGTTCTTC
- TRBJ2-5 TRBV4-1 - CASSQRQAQETQYF TGCGCCAGCAGCCAGAGACAGGCCCAAGAGACCCAGTACTTC
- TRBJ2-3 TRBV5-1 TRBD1 CASSGQGSTDTQYF TGCGCCAGCAGCGGACAGGGTAGCACAGATACGCAGTATTTT
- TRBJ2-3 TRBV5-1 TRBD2 CASSLVPSGGGPTDTQYF TGCGCCAGCAGCTTGGTCCCTAGCGGGGGAGGCCCCACAGATACGCAGTATTTT
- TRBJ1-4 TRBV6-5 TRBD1 CASSYLGQNREKLFF TGTGCCAGCAGTTACCTGGGACAGAATCGGGAAAAACTGTTTTTT
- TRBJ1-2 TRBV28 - CASSLATGNYGYTF TGTGCCAGCAGTCTGGCCACGGGGAACTATGGCTACACCTTC